Shown below are 5 T cell receptor beta chains from a single sample sequenced in a study of cytomegalovirus exposure and HLA in healthy donors. A multiplex PCR was run with 60 Vbeta primers and 13 Jbeta primers. Method: immunoSEQ multiplex PCR; TCRdb's copy keeps in-frame clones and lacks some. The top ten clones hold under 8% of a sample with about 92,000 clones, roughly 80% of them seen once. The sequencing sample was made of PBMCs. The receptors were sampled from a man aged 50 to 60 in good health and CMV-seropositive.

The chain recombines TRBV4-3 with TRBJ1-2; D not certain. In germline, CDR1 is LGHNA, CDR2 YSLEER. The CDR3 length is 15 residues. V was clipped by 0 bases and J by 2 bases, with 10 bases between them. This chain's CDR3 is CASSQDPAKNYGYTF. CDR3 DNA sequence: TGCGCCAGCAGCCAAGATCCCGCGAAAAACTATGGCTACACCTTC.

The V and J genes are TRBV10-3 and TRBJ1-1; D gene unclear. The CDR3 is 13 residues long. Germline V lookup: CDR1 ENHRY, CDR2 SYGVKD. V lost 5 bases to trimming and J lost 7 bases, with 14 bases between them. CDR3 coding DNA: TGTGCCATCAGTTCGCGGGGATTCGGTGAAGCTTTCTTT. Translated, it gives CAISSRGFGEAFF.

This clone has a single count. This chain uses TRBV9 with TRBJ1-2; 7 bases align to TRBD1. V dropped 4 bases and J dropped 2; count of bases not matched to a gene: 8. Germline CDR1 SGDLS, CDR2 YYNGEE. The CDR3 runs to 15 residues. The CDR3 DNA reads TGTGCCAGCAGCCCTGAACAGGGGAGAAACTATGGCTACACCTTC. It yields the protein CASSPEQGRNYGYTF.

This clone occurred a few times. The gene calls are TRBV9 and TRBJ2-7; tentatively, D is TRBD1 (5 bases). CDR1 and CDR2 (germline): SGDLS, YYNGEE. CDR3 size: 15 residues. Trimming stripped 1 base from V and 0 bases from J, with 11 bases between. Here the CDR3 reads CASSVQVDSSYEQYF. CDR3 DNA: TGTGCCAGCAGCGTACAGGTCGACAGCTCCTACGAGCAGTACTTC.

The CDR3 protein is CASSTRLAGGVETQYF. The CDR3 DNA sequence: TGTGCCAGCAGCACGCGACTAGCGGGGGGGGTGGAGACCCAGTACTTC. The chain couples TRBV7-2 to TRBJ2-5; 14 bases line up with TRBD2. This CDR3 is built from 16 residues. Losses at the gene ends were 5 bases for V and 5 bases for J; bases not matched to a gene: 7. Germline V gives CDR1 SGHTA, CDR2 FQGNSA. Together with reference TRBV7-2 and TRBJ2-5, the CDR3 gives the full variable domain: GAGVSQSPSNKVTEKGKDVELRCDPISGHTALYWYRQSLGQGLEFLIYFQGNSAPDKSGLPSDRFSAERTGGSVSTLTIQRTQQEDSAVYLCASSTRLAGGVETQYFGPGTRLLVL.